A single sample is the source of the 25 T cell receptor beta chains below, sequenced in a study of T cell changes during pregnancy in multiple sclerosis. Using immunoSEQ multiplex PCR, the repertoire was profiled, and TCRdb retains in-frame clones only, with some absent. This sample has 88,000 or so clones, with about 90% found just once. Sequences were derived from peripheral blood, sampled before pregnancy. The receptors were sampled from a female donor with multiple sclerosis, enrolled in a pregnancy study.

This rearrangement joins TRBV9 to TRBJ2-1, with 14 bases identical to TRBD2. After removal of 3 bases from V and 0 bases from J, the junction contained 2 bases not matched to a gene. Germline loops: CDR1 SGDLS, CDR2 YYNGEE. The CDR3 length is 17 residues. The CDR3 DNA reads TGTGCCAGCAGCGGTGGGACTAGCGGGAGCTCCTACAATGAGCAGTTCTTC. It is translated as CASSGGTSGSSYNEQFF.

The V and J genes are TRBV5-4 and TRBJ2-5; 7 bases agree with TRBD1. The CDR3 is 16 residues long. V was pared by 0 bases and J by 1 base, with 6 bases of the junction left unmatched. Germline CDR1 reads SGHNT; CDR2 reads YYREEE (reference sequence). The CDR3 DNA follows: TGTGCCAGCAGCTTGGTCCCAGGGGGTACCCAAGAGACCCAGTACTTC. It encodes CASSLVPGGTQETQYF.

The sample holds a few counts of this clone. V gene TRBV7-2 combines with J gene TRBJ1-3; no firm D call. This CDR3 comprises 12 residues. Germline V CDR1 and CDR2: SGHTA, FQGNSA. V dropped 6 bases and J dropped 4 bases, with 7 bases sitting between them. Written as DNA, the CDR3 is TGTGCCAGCAGATCCAAAGGAAACACCATATATTTT. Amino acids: CASRSKGNTIYF.

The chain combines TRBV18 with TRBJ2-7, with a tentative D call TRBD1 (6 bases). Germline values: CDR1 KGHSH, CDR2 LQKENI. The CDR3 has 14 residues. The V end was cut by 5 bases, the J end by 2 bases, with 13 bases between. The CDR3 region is CASSSGHTAYEQYF. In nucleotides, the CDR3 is TGTGCCAGCTCATCGGGACACACGGCCTACGAGCAGTACTTC. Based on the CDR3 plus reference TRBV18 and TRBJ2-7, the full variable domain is NAGVMQNPRHLVRRRGQEARLRCSPMKGHSHVYWYRQLPEEGLKFMVYLQKENIIDESGMPKERFSAEFPKEGPSILRIQQVVRGDSAAYFCASSSGHTAYEQYFGPGTRLTVT.

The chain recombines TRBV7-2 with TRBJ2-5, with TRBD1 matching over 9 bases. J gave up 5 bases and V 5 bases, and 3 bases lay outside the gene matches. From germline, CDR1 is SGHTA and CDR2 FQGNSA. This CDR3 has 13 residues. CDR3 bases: TGTGCCAGCAGCCGACAGGGGGGTGAGACCCAGTACTTC. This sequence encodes CASSRQGGETQYF.

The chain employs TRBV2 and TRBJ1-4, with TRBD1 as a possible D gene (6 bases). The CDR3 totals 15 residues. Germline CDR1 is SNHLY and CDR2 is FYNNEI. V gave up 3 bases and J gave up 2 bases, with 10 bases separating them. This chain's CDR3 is CASSDIQGTNEKLFF. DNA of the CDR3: TGTGCCAGCAGTGATATTCAGGGGACTAATGAAAAACTGTTTTTT.

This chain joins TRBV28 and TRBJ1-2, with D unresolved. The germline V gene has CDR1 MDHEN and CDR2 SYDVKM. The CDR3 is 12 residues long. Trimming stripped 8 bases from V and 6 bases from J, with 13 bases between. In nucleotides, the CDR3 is TGTGCCAGCGGGAGGTTCCTAAATGGCTACACCTTC. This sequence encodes CASGRFLNGYTF.

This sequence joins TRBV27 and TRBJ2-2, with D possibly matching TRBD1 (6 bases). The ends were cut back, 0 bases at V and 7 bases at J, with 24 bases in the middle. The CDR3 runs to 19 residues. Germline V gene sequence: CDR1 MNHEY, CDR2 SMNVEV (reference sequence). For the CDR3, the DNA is TGTGCCAGCAGTTTATCGATTATGAGCGGCAGGGGTCTGGGCGGGGAGCTGTTTTTT. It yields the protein CASSLSIMSGRGLGGELFF.

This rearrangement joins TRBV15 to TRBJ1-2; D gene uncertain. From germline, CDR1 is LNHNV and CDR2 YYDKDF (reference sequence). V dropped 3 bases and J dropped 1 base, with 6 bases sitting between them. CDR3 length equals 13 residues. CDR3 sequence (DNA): TGTGCCACCAGCAGGGGCCGTAACTATGGCTACACCTTC. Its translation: CATSRGRNYGYTF.

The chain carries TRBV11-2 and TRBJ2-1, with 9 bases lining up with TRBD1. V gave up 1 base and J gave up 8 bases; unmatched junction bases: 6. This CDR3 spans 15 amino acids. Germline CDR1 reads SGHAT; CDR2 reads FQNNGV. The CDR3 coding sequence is TGTGCCAGCAGCTTAGCGGGACAGGGCGGGGATGAGCAGTTCTTC. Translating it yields CASSLAGQGGDEQFF.

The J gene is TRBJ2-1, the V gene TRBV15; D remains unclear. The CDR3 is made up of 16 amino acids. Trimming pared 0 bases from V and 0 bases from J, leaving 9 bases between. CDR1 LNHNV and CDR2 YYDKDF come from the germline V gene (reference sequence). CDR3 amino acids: CATSRDTLSSYNEQFF. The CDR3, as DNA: TGTGCCACCAGCAGAGATACCCTGAGCTCCTACAATGAGCAGTTCTTC. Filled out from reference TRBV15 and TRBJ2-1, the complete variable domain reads DAMVIQNPRYQVTQFGKPVTLSCSQTLNHNVMYWYQQKSSQAPKLLFHYYDKDFNNEADTPDNFQSRRPNTSFCFLDIRSPGLGDTAMYLCATSRDTLSSYNEQFFGPGTRLTVL.

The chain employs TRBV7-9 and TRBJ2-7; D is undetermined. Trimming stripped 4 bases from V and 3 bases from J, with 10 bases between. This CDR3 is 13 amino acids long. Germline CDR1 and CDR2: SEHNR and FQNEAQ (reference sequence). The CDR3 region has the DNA TGTGCCAGCAGCTCGACTCGAAACTACGAGCAGTACTTC. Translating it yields CASSSTRNYEQYF.

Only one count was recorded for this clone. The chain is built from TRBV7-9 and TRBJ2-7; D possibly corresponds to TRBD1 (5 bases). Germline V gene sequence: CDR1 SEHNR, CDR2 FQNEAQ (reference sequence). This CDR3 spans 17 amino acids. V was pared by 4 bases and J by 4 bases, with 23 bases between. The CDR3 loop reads CASSSQQVAPIPYEQYF. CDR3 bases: TGTGCCAGCAGCTCCCAACAGGTCGCACCGATACCTTACGAGCAGTACTTC.

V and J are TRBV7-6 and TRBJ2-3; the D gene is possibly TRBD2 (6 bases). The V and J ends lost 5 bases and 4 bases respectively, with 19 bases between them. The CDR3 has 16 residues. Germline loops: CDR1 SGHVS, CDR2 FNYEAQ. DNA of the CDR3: TGTGCCAGCAGCGTCCCCAAGGAGGGCGGGGCAGATACGCAGTATTTT. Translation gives CASSVPKEGGADTQYF.

The CDR3 nucleotides read TGTGCCAGCGGGGGACAGGTGGCAACTAAAGAGACCCAGTACTTC. Its protein product is CASGGQVATKETQYF. This sequence joins TRBV6-1 and TRBJ2-5; 8 nucleotides match TRBD1. The germline CDR1 and CDR2 sequences are MNHNS and SASEGT. J gave up 3 bases and V 8 bases, and 11 bases lay outside the gene matches. This CDR3 comprises 15 residues.

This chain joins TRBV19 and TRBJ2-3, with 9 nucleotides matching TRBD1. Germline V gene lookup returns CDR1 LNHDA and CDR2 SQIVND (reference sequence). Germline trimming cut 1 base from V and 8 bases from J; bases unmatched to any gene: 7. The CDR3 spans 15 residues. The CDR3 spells CASSIGGQGIGTQYF. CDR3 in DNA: TGTGCCAGTAGTATAGGTGGACAGGGGATTGGTACGCAGTATTTT.

CDR3 DNA sequence: TGTGCCAGTAGTAGATTCCGGGACACCTACAATGAGCAGTTCTTC. This codes for CASSRFRDTYNEQFF. This chain links TRBV19 with TRBJ2-1, with D perhaps matching TRBD1 (6 bases). The CDR3 runs 15 residues. The germline V gene encodes CDR1 LNHDA and CDR2 SQIVND (reference sequence). The V gene lost 4 bases and the J gene lost 2 bases, with 12 bases spanning the gap. Variable domain in full (rest from reference TRBV19 and TRBJ2-1): DGGITQSPKYLFRKEGQNVTLSCEQNLNHDAMYWYRQDPGQGLRLIYYSQIVNDFQKGDIAEGYSVSREKKESFPLTVTSAQKNPTAFYLCASSRFRDTYNEQFFGPGTRLTVL.

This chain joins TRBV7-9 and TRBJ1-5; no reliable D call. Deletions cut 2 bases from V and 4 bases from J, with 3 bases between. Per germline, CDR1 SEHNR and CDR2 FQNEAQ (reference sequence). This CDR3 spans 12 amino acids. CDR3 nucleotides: TGTGCCAGCAGCTTAACAAATCAGCCCCAGCATTTT. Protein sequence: CASSLTNQPQHF.

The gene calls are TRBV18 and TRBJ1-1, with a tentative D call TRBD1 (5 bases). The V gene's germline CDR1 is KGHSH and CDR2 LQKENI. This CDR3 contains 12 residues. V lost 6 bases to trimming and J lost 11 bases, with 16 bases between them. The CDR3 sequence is CASSPTQGYAFF. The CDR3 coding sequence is TGTGCCAGCTCCCCCACCCAGGGATACGCTTTCTTT.

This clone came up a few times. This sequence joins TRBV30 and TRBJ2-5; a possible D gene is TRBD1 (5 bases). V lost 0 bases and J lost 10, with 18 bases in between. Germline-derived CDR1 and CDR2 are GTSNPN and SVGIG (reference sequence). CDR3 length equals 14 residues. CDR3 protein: CAWSVGLGTDGQYF. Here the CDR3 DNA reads TGTGCCTGGAGTGTGGGGCTAGGTACTGACGGCCAGTACTTC.

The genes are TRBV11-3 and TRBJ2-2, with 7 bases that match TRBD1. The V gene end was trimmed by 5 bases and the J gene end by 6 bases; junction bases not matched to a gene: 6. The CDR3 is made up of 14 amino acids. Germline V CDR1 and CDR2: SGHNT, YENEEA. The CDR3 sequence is CASSHTGVAGELFF. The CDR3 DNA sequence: TGTGCCAGCAGCCATACAGGGGTCGCCGGGGAGCTGTTTTTT. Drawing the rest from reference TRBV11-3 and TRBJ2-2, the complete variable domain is EAGVVQSPRYKIIEKKQPVAFWCNPISGHNTLYWYLQNLGQGPELLIRYENEEAVDDSQLPKDRFSAERLKGVDSTLKIQPAELGDSAVYLCASSHTGVAGELFFGEGSRLTVL.

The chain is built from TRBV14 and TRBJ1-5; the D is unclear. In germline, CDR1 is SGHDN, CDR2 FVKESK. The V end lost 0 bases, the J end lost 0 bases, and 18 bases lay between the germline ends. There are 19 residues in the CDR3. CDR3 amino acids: CASSQDPSFKCYSNQPQHF. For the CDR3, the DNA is TGTGCCAGCAGCCAAGATCCGTCTTTTAAGTGCTATAGCAATCAGCCCCAGCATTTT.

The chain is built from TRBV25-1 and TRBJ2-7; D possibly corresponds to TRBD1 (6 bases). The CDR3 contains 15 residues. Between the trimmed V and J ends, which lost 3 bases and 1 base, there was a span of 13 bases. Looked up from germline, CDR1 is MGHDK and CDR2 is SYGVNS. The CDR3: CASSDPSTGSYEQYF. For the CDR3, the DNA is TGTGCCAGCAGTGACCCCTCGACAGGATCCTACGAGCAGTACTTC.

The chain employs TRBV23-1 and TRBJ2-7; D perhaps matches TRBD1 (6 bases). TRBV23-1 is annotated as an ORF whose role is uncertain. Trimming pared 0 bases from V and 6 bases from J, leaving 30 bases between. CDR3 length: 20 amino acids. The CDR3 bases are TGCGCCAGCAGTCAATCGTCCCCCCCCCACAGGGCCTTCCACCGGCTCGAGCAGTACTTC. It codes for CASSQSSPPHRAFHRLEQYF.

For the CDR3, the DNA is TGTGCCAGCAGTGCGGGAGCGGGAGAGGGTGAGCAGTACTTC. Translating it yields CASSAGAGEGEQYF. This chain links TRBV6-4 with TRBJ2-7, with 8 bases fitting TRBD2. Germline V gene lookup returns CDR1 MRHNA and CDR2 SNTAGT. The CDR3 has 14 amino acids. J lost 7 bases, V lost 4 bases, and 9 bases had no gene match.